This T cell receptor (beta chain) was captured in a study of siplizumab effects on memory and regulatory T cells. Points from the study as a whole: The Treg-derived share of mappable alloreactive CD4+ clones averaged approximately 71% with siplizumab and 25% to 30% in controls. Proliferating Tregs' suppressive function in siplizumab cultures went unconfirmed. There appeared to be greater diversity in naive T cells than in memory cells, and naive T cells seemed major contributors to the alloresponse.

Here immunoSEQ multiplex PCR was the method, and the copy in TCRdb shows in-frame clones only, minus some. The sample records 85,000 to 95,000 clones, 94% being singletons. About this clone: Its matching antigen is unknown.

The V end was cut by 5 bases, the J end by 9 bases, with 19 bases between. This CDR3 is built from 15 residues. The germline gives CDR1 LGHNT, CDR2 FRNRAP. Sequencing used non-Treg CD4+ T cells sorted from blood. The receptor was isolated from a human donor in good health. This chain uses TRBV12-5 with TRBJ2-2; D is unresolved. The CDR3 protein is CASGIRTGSPRELFF. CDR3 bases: TGTGCTAGTGGTATACGGACCGGTAGCCCCAGGGAGCTGTTTTTT. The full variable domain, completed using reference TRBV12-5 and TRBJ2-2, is DARVTQTPRHKVTEMGQEVTMRCQPILGHNTVFWYRQTMMQGLELLAYFRNRAPLDDSGMPKDRFSAEMPDATLATLKIQPSEPRDSAVYFCASGIRTGSPRELFFGEGSRLTVL.